These 6 T cell receptor beta chains were sequenced from one sample in a study of a mutant IDH1 vaccine in newly diagnosed glioma. Time point here: week 35, safety follow-up. Vaccination comprised doses that each held 300 ug of mutant IDH1 20-mer peptide, plus topical imiquimod. Sequencing was performed with immunoSEQ multiplex PCR; in TCRdb, only in-frame clones are kept and a portion is missing. This table holds 31,000 or so clones, around four fifths found once. Their specific antigens are unknown. Here the sequenced sample was PBMCs, taken from a glioma patient whose treatment included an IDH1 peptide vaccine. The receptors come from a middle-aged woman with glioma.

J is TRBJ1-5 and V is TRBV12-5, with a possible D match to TRBD1 (6 bases). The V end was cut by 2 bases, the J end by 4 bases, with 15 bases between. The germline gives CDR1 LGHNT, CDR2 FRNRAP. This CDR3 spans 16 amino acids. CDR3: CASGLTLAGANQPQHF. The CDR3, as DNA: TGTGCTAGTGGTTTGACCCTCGCGGGGGCAAATCAGCCCCAGCATTTT.

The chain recombines TRBV30 with TRBJ1-1, with 7 bases aligning to TRBD1. The germline V gene encodes CDR1 GTSNPN and CDR2 SVGIG (reference sequence). The CDR3 spans 12 residues. Trimming cost V 6 bases and J 3 bases; bases outside gene matches: 4. The CDR3 region is CACDRDDTEAFF. For the CDR3, the DNA is TGTGCCTGTGACAGGGACGACACTGAAGCTTTCTTT. The entire variable domain, with the rest obtained from reference TRBV30 and TRBJ1-1, is as follows: SQTIHQWPATLVQPVGSPLSLECTVEGTSNPNLYWYRQAAGRGLQLLFYSVGIGQISSEVPQNLSASRPQDRQFILSSKKLLLSDSGFYLCACDRDDTEAFFGQGTRLTVV.

This rearrangement joins TRBV9 to TRBJ2-5; D remains unclear. Germline CDR1 reads SGDLS; CDR2 reads YYNGEE. The CDR3 is 13 residues long. Trimming removed 0 bases from V and 2 bases from J, with 5 bases in between. CDR3 nucleotides: TGTGCCAGCAGCGTAGACCAGCAAGAGACCCAGTACTTC. It encodes CASSVDQQETQYF.

The J gene is TRBJ1-2, the V gene TRBV5-4; possible D gene TRBD1, 5 bases. Germline CDR1 SGHNT, CDR2 YYREEE (reference sequence). The length of the CDR3 is 15 residues. V was cut by 0 bases and J by 5 bases, with 14 bases left in between. The CDR3 region is CASSLAARAGYGYTF. The CDR3 bases are TGTGCCAGCAGCTTGGCTGCCAGGGCGGGGTATGGCTACACCTTC. The whole variable domain, filled in from reference TRBV5-4 and TRBJ1-2, reads ETGVTQSPTHLIKTRGQQVTLRCSSQSGHNTVSWYQQALGQGPQFIFQYYREEENGRGNFPPRFSGLQFPNYSSELNVNALELDDSALYLCASSLAARAGYGYTFGSGTRLTVV.

The chain recombines TRBV6-1 with TRBJ2-7, with 7 bases lining up with TRBD1. Germline values: CDR1 MNHNS, CDR2 SASEGT. The CDR3 consists of 15 residues. After removal of 2 bases from V and 1 base from J, the junction contained 5 bases not matched to a gene. Here the CDR3 reads CASSERGRGSYEQYF. The CDR3 DNA reads TGTGCCAGCAGTGAAAGGGGGCGAGGATCCTACGAGCAGTACTTC.

The chain recombines TRBV7-9 with TRBJ2-1; D uncertain. This CDR3 is built from 10 residues. The germline V gene encodes CDR1 SEHNR and CDR2 FQNEAQ (reference sequence). The V gene lost 5 bases and the J gene lost 5 bases, with 1 base spanning the gap. In DNA, the CDR3 is TGTGCCAGCAGCCACAATGAGCAGTTCTTC. It specifies CASSHNEQFF.